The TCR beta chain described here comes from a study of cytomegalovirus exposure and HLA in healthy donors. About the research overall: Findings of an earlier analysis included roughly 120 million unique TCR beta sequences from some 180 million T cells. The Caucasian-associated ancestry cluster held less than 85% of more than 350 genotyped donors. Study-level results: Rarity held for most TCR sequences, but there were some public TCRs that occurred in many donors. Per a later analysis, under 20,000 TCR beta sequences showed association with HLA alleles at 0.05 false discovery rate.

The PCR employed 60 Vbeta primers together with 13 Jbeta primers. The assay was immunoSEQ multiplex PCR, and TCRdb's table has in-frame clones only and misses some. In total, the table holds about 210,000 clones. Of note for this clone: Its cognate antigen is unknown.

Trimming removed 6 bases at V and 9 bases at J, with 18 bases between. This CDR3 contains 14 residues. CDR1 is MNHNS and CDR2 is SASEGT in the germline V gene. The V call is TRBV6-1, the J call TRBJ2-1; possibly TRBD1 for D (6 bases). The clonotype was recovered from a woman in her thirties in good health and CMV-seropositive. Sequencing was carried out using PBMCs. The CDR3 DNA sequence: TGTGCCAGCAGGCCTGGGACACGAGGCAGTGAGCAGTTCTTC. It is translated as CASRPGTRGSEQFF.